Listed below are T cell receptor beta chains from one sample, sequenced in a study of control samples from healthy donors and cancer patients. Measured with immunoSEQ multiplex PCR; TCRdb has only the in-frame clones, and not every one. The sample shows 20,000 to 25,000 clones, roughly 80% of them seen only once. The sample consisted of PBMCs. Source of these receptors: a man aged 60-69 years with colorectal cancer. CDR3s include the opening cysteine and the closing phenylalanine or tryptophan. D genes are given only for firm matches. Some rows have no size entry. The others give once, few or many, or a class for an expanded clone.

cdr3_nt cdr3_aa d_call clone_size j_call cdr3_length v_call
TGCAGTGCTCAACAAGAGACCCAGTACTTC CSAQQETQYF - few TRBJ2-5 10 TRBV20-1
TGTGCCAGCAGTCTCCAAATGCCCAATCAGCCCCAGCATTTT CASSLQMPNQPQHF - - TRBJ1-5 14 TRBV6-6
TGTGCCAGCAGCCTAGCGGGGGGGCCCCCAAACATTCAGTACTTC CASSLAGGPPNIQYF TRBD2 once TRBJ2-4 15 TRBV11-2
TGTGCCAGCAGCTCCCGCCAGGGATCCTACGAGCAGTACTTC CASSSRQGSYEQYF - - TRBJ2-7 14 TRBV7-2
TGTGCCAGCAGCGACAGGGATACTGAAGCTTTCTTT CASSDRDTEAFF TRBD1 - TRBJ1-1 12 TRBV2
TGTGCCAGCAGCTTGGCCGGAGGGGGCACCTTCGACTATGGCTACACCTTC CASSLAGGGTFDYGYTF TRBD1 - TRBJ1-2 17 TRBV5-6
TGCGCCAGCAGCTTGGGACAGAAGAACACTGAAGCTTTCTTT CASSLGQKNTEAFF - once TRBJ1-1 14 TRBV5-1
TGTGCCAGCAGGTACAGACAGGGGAACACTGAAGCTTTCTTT CASRYRQGNTEAFF TRBD1 - TRBJ1-1 14 TRBV6-5
TGTGCCAGCAGTCCCGGGGGGGGTGGGAACACTGAAGCTTTCTTT CASSPGGGGNTEAFF - - TRBJ1-1 15 TRBV28
TGTGCCTGGGGTGGGACAGGGAAAGACGAGCAGTACTTC CAWGGTGKDEQYF TRBD1 once TRBJ2-7 13 TRBV30
TGTGCTAGTGGTCCCCCCCGGAGCATGAACACTGAAGCTTTCTTT CASGPPRSMNTEAFF - few TRBJ1-1 15 TRBV12-5
TGTGCCAGCTCACCTGAGAATGAAAAACTGTTTTTT CASSPENEKLFF - - TRBJ1-4 12 TRBV18
TGTGCCACCACAGGAACTTTCACTGAAGCTTTCTTT CATTGTFTEAFF - - TRBJ1-1 12 TRBV2
TGTGCCGGGGGGGTAGTCTCCTACAATGAGCAGTTCTTC CAGGVVSYNEQFF TRBD2 few TRBJ2-1 13 TRBV2
TGTGCCAGTAGTCAGCTTTGGGGGGACACTGAAGCTTTCTTT CASSQLWGDTEAFF - - TRBJ1-1 14 TRBV19
TGTGCCAGCAGATTTTTGGGGGGGGTAGACAATGAGCAGTTCTTC CASRFLGGVDNEQFF TRBD2 - TRBJ2-1 15 TRBV27
TGTGCCAGTAGTACCAGTGGGTACGGCAACACCATATATTTT CASSTSGYGNTIYF - - TRBJ1-3 14 TRBV19
TGTGCCACCAGCTGGGGGACAGGAGTCCAAGAGACCCAGTACTTC CATSWGTGVQETQYF TRBD1 - TRBJ2-5 15 TRBV24-1
TGTGCCAGCACCACAGGGGGTAATAATCAGCCCCAGCATTTT CASTTGGNNQPQHF TRBD1 - TRBJ1-5 14 TRBV6-6
TGCAGTGCTAGTCGGGGTGCTGGAAACACCATATATTTT CSASRGAGNTIYF - - TRBJ1-3 13 TRBV20-1
TGTGCCACCAGTGATTTGGGGGGCACAGATACGCAGTATTTT CATSDLGGTDTQYF - - TRBJ2-3 14 TRBV24-1
TGTGCCAGCAGTGACCGAGCTAACTATGGCTACACCTTC CASSDRANYGYTF - - TRBJ1-2 13 TRBV2
TGCGCCACCGGGGGCCTGAGCGGCGGGGAGCTGTTTTTT CATGGLSGGELFF - few TRBJ2-2 13 TRBV10-1
TGCGCCAGCAGCTTCACTCAACAGGGATGGGGTGGAGAGACCCAGTACTTC CASSFTQQGWGGETQYF - - TRBJ2-5 17 TRBV5-1
TGTGCCAGCAGCCATCGACCTCTCGGGGGTCCCTACGAGCAGTACTTC CASSHRPLGGPYEQYF - - TRBJ2-7 16 TRBV3-1/TRBV3-2
TGTGCCAGCAGCCCCGGTTCGGGACTGAGCACTGAAGCTTTCTTT CASSPGSGLSTEAFF - - TRBJ1-1 15 TRBV5-4
TGTGCCAGCAGCCGAACAGCTGGTATAGTTTACGAGCAGTACTTC CASSRTAGIVYEQYF - - TRBJ2-7 15 TRBV7-9
TGCGCCAGCAGCCAAGAACACAGGAACACCGGGGAGCTGTTTTTT CASSQEHRNTGELFF - - TRBJ2-2 15 TRBV4-1
TGCGCCAGCAGCTCCCAGGAGACCTCCTATAATTCACCCCTCCACTTT CASSSQETSYNSPLHF - once TRBJ1-6 16 TRBV5-1
TGTGCCAGCAGCCGGGACAGGGATGTGCATGGCTACACCTTC CASSRDRDVHGYTF TRBD1 - TRBJ1-2 14 TRBV6-2/TRBV6-3
TGCGCCAGCAGCTTGGATCCAGGCAGACGTGAAAAACTGTTTTTT CASSLDPGRREKLFF - once TRBJ1-4 15 TRBV5-1
TGCGCCAGCAGCACTACCGGAAAGTCGGATCAGCCCCAGCATTTT CASSTTGKSDQPQHF - - TRBJ1-5 15 TRBV5-1
TGTGCCAGTAGTATAGATCCCTCCTACAGGGCCAATCAGCCCCAGCATTTT CASSIDPSYRANQPQHF - - TRBJ1-5 17 TRBV19
TGCGCCAGCAGCTTGGTCCCGTTAGATCCCAGGACAGATTCGGATACGCAGTATTTT CASSLVPLDPRTDSDTQYF - - TRBJ2-3 19 TRBV5-1
TGTGCCAGCCTGACTAGCGGGGGGATCCAAGAGACCCAGTACTTC CASLTSGGIQETQYF TRBD2 - TRBJ2-5 15 TRBV7-8
TGTGCCAGTAGCCCCGGAGGTCCCCGAGGAAACACCATATATTTT CASSPGGPRGNTIYF - - TRBJ1-3 15 TRBV19
TGTGCCAGCAGCTTGTTTCAGGGGGTAAATGGCTACACCTTC CASSLFQGVNGYTF TRBD1 - TRBJ1-2 14 TRBV5-4
TGTGCCATCAGTGAGGAAATAGTGGATACGCAGTATTTT CAISEEIVDTQYF - once TRBJ2-3 13 TRBV10-3
TGTGCCAGCAGCCAGTACAGGGGGCTAGGTTCTGGAAACACCATATATTTT CASSQYRGLGSGNTIYF TRBD1 - TRBJ1-3 17 TRBV3-1/TRBV3-2
TGTGCCAGCTACGGGCTCCTGGGGGATACGCAGTATTTT CASYGLLGDTQYF - - TRBJ2-3 13 TRBV27
TGTGCCAGCAGTAGAATAGCGGGACTATTTCAGAATGAGCAGTTCTTC CASSRIAGLFQNEQFF TRBD2 - TRBJ2-1 16 TRBV14
TGTGCCAGCTCACCAGTAGCGGGGGCCCCAGATACGCAGTATTTT CASSPVAGAPDTQYF TRBD2 - TRBJ2-3 15 TRBV18
TGTGCCAGCAGTCCAGGGGGCCCACTAGGCTACACCTTC CASSPGGPLGYTF TRBD1 - TRBJ1-2 13 TRBV2